This T cell receptor beta chain was recovered during a study of brain T cells in children with intractable seizures. Generated by immunoSEQ multiplex PCR, the TCRdb table keeps only in-frame clones and is missing some. The data contain 300,000 to 400,000 clones, approximately 93% of them singletons. This clone was counted a single time. Its antigen remains unknown. As for time point: blood from clinic visit 5 months post-surgery; TSC patient then seizure free. Surgery cases with the highest brain T cell transcript signatures were chosen for sequencing. Broader study findings: Pre- and post-surgery blood differed in depth, so pre-surgery absences may be undersampling.

This TCR was recovered from a boy under two years old with tuberous sclerosis and intractable seizures. The material sequenced was peripheral blood, taken 4 to 6 months after surgery.

The DNA of the CDR3 is TGCGCCAGCAGCCAAGAAGAATTTGGGACCGGACGGGAAAAACTGTTTTTT. Its translation: CASSQEEFGTGREKLFF. This rearrangement joins TRBV4-1 to TRBJ1-4; a weak D match, TRBD1 (5 bases). V shed 0 bases and J shed 8 bases, with 19 bases lying between them. Germline V CDR1 and CDR2: MGHRA, YSYEKL. The CDR3 is 17 residues long.